The clone carrying this T cell receptor beta chain was detected a few times. As yet, its antigen is unknown. Germline V gene sequence: CDR1 MNHEY, CDR2 SVGAGI. V shed 4 bases and J shed 3 bases, with 12 bases lying between them. The CDR3 consists of 14 residues. These data belong to a study of T cell responses to AZD1222 COVID-19 vaccine. Notes on the study in general: Close to half of all spike-specific TCRs reportedly target regions of the variants that are unmutated. Spike-wide coverage was observed for vaccine-associated CD4 TCRs, with dominant responses at 160-218 and 743-854.

Only in-frame clones appear in the TCRdb table, and some are missing; sequencing was by immunoSEQ multiplex PCR. Here the sample spans 110,000 to 150,000 clones, nearly 95% being singletons. The receptor was isolated from an adult in good health. This chain uses TRBV6-5 with TRBJ1-1, with D uncertain. Sequencing used peripheral blood, obtained on day 0 of AZD1222 vaccination. The CDR3 protein is CASSWMLADTEAFF. In DNA form, the CDR3 reads TGTGCCAGCAGTTGGATGTTGGCGGACACTGAAGCTTTCTTT.